Below, 18 T cell receptor beta chains from the same sample are listed, as sequenced in a study of T cell responses to AZD1222 COVID-19 vaccine. Clones were sequenced by immunoSEQ multiplex PCR, and TCRdb holds only the in-frame ones, with some missing. The sample includes 74,000 or so clones, approximately 81% of them seen just once. Sequencing was performed on peripheral blood, taken on day 0 of AZD1222 vaccination. The receptors here all came from an adult in good health.

The sample holds one count of this clone. The chain links TRBV5-1 to TRBJ1-6; D is perhaps TRBD1 (6 bases). The CDR3 is 16 residues long. Germline V lookup: CDR1 SGHRS, CDR2 YFSETQ. V lost 4 bases and J 7 bases, leaving 18 bases between the germline ends. The CDR3 here is CASSVGLTGYNSPLHF. The CDR3 nucleotides read TGCGCCAGCAGCGTAGGATTAACAGGGTACAATTCACCCCTCCACTTT.

V gene TRBV19 combines with J gene TRBJ1-1; 8 bases align to TRBD1. Trimming cost V 2 bases and J 4 bases; bases outside gene matches: 3. This CDR3 spans 14 amino acids. The V gene's germline CDR1 is LNHDA and CDR2 SQIVND (reference sequence). The CDR3 coding sequence is TGTGCCAGTAGTATACGACAGGGGAGCACTGAAGCTTTCTTT. Translated, it gives CASSIRQGSTEAFF.

V and J are TRBV18 and TRBJ1-3; tentative D call: TRBD1 (6 bases). The V gene's germline CDR1 is KGHSH and CDR2 LQKENI. Trimming shortened V by 6 bases and J by 2 bases, and 14 bases separated the two germline ends. There are 15 residues in the CDR3. The CDR3 nucleotides read TGTGCCAGCTCCCCAGGGGAGCCAGCTGGAAACACCATATATTTT. Its protein product is CASSPGEPAGNTIYF.

This clone was picked up a small number of times. The genes are TRBV7-9 and TRBJ2-6; D is possibly TRBD1 or TRBD2 (5 bases each). V lost 5 bases to trimming and J lost 4 bases, with 12 bases between them. Germline lookup yields CDR1 SEHNR and CDR2 FQNEAQ (reference sequence). This CDR3 has 15 amino acids. The CDR3 spells CASSPRGEGANVLTF. CDR3 sequence (DNA): TGTGCCAGCAGCCCGAGAGGGGAGGGGGCCAACGTCCTGACTTTC.

The V and J genes are TRBV10-3 and TRBJ2-5; 8 bases align to TRBD1. The CDR3 loop spans 17 amino acids. The V segment lost 4 bases and the J segment 0 bases; nucleotides outside the gene matches: 10. Germline V gives CDR1 ENHRY, CDR2 SYGVKD. CDR3 in DNA: TGTGCCATCAGTGGATCGGGCTTGACAGGGGACCAAGAGACCCAGTACTTC. Residues: CAISGSGLTGDQETQYF.

The chain uses TRBV25-1 and TRBJ2-3; unclear D gene. Trimming stripped 4 bases from V and 3 bases from J, with 14 bases between. Looked up from germline, CDR1 is MGHDK and CDR2 is SYGVNS. The CDR3 has 15 amino acids. CDR3 nucleotide sequence: TGTGCCAGCAGTGCTATGGGGATAGGAACAGATACGCAGTATTTT. Protein sequence: CASSAMGIGTDTQYF.

V gene TRBV2 combines with J gene TRBJ2-7; possibly TRBD2 for D (6 bases). This CDR3 has 14 amino acids. The V gene's germline CDR1 is SNHLY and CDR2 FYNNEI. Trimming shortened V by 7 bases and J by 2 bases, and 15 bases separated the two germline ends. CDR3 in DNA: TGTGCCAGCATCGAAGAACGGGGGACCTACGAGCAGTACTTC. Translated: CASIEERGTYEQYF. The entire variable domain, with the rest obtained from reference TRBV2 and TRBJ2-7, is as follows: EPEVTQTPSHQVTQMGQEVILRCVPISNHLYFYWYRQILGQKVEFLVSFYNNEISEKSEIFDDQFSVERPDGSNFTLKIRSTKLEDSAMYFCASIEERGTYEQYFGPGTRLTVT.

The chain uses TRBV4-2 and TRBJ2-3; D not certain. The CDR3 runs 15 residues. From germline, CDR1 is LGHNA and CDR2 YNFKEQ. Trimming took 1 base from V and 0 from J, leaving 8 bases between them. The CDR3: CASSQVAPSTDTQYF. The CDR3 DNA reads TGTGCCAGCAGCCAAGTCGCCCCGAGCACAGATACGCAGTATTTT.

CDR3 DNA: TGTGCCAGCAGTCCCCGACAGAGGAACACTGAAGCTTTCTTT. Residues: CASSPRQRNTEAFF. The gene calls are TRBV28 and TRBJ1-1, with a weak D call TRBD1 (5 bases). This CDR3 spans 14 amino acids. The V end lost 5 bases, the J end lost 1 base, and 11 bases lay between the germline ends. The germline CDR1 and CDR2 sequences are MDHEN and SYDVKM.

The rearrangement joins TRBV27 to TRBJ1-1; D perhaps matches TRBD1 (5 bases). Looked up from germline, CDR1 is MNHEY and CDR2 is SMNVEV (reference sequence). Deletions cut 4 bases from V and 5 bases from J, with 14 bases between. The CDR3 is made up of 14 amino acids. The CDR3 loop is CASSYLLGGTEAFF. The CDR3 nucleotides read TGTGCCAGCAGTTATTTGCTCGGGGGGACTGAAGCTTTCTTT.

The chain links TRBV28 to TRBJ1-5; D is perhaps TRBD1 (5 bases). Looked up from germline, CDR1 is MDHEN and CDR2 is SYDVKM. Trimming left V 5 bases short and J 5 bases short, with 13 bases between. This CDR3 contains 14 residues. CDR3 loop: CASSLDKRDQPQHF. CDR3 nucleotide sequence: TGTGCCAGCAGTCTGGACAAGCGAGATCAGCCCCAGCATTTT.

The chain joins TRBV29-1 to TRBJ2-5, with TRBD1 identical over 7 bases. V gave up 7 bases and J gave up 2 bases; unmatched junction bases: 7. Germline CDR1 is SQVTM and CDR2 is ANQGSEA. The length of the CDR3 is 13 residues. The CDR3 reads CSARDSLQETQYF. The CDR3, as DNA: TGCAGCGCACGGGACAGCCTACAAGAGACCCAGTACTTC.

As to this clone: A much larger clone differs by one base, so this may be a read error. The chain recombines TRBV10-3 with TRBJ1-1; D unresolved. V was pared by 4 bases and J by 1 base, with 7 bases between. CDR3 length: 13 amino acids. CDR1 and CDR2 from the germline V gene are ENHRY and SYGVKD. The CDR3 DNA is TGTGCCATCAGTGGTCAGAGGAACACTGAAGCTTTCTTT. This encodes CAISGQRNTEAFF.

The chain recombines TRBV15 with TRBJ1-2; no clear D gene. CDR1 is LNHNV and CDR2 is YYDKDF in the germline V gene (reference sequence). The CDR3 is made up of 14 amino acids. Trimming pared 0 bases from V and 3 bases from J, leaving 8 bases between. CDR3 DNA: TGTGCCACCAGCAGAGATCTGTTGGACTATGGCTACACCTTC. Translating gives CATSRDLLDYGYTF.

The V and J genes are TRBV5-6 and TRBJ1-6; maybe TRBD1 (5 bases). Looked up from germline, CDR1 is SGHDT and CDR2 is YYEEEE. The CDR3 is 13 residues long. V shed 5 bases and J shed 16 bases, with 19 bases lying between them. Here the CDR3 DNA reads TGTGCCAGCAGGGTAGGGGCAGTTGGAGGACTCCACTTT. Its protein product is CASRVGAVGGLHF.

CDR3 amino acids: CASSEAREVEIYGYTF. DNA for the CDR3: TGTGCCAGCAGTGAAGCGCGAGAAGTCGAGATCTATGGCTACACCTTC. The chain links TRBV2 to TRBJ1-2; the D is unclear. With 0 bases removed from V and 4 bases from J, the gap between germline ends came to 15 bases. The germline gives CDR1 SNHLY, CDR2 FYNNEI. CDR3 size: 16 residues.

The gene calls are TRBV3-1 (or the pseudogene TRBV3-2) and TRBJ2-1; 8 bases line up with TRBD2. This CDR3 contains 16 residues. Germline values: CDR1 LGHDT, CDR2 YNNKEL (reference sequence). The J segment lost 4 bases and the V segment lost 7 bases, leaving 12 bases of the junction unmatched. This CDR3 reads CASTHQIAGRYNEQFF. In nucleotides, the CDR3 is TGTGCCAGCACCCACCAGATAGCGGGGAGATACAATGAGCAGTTCTTC.

V and J are TRBV3-1 (or the pseudogene TRBV3-2) and TRBJ1-1; no definite D call. Trimming removed 3 bases from V and 5 bases from J, with 4 bases in between. Germline-derived CDR1 and CDR2 are LGHDT and YNNKEL (reference sequence). CDR3 length: 11 amino acids. In DNA, the CDR3 is TGTGCCAGCAGCCAGGGAACTGAAGCTTTCTTT. It codes for CASSQGTEAFF.